This T cell receptor (beta chain) was identified during a study of blood T cell repertoires in COVID-19. Original processing methods: It was from reference gene primer amplification that nucleated cell counts were estimated. Data came from immunoSEQ multiplex PCR; TCRdb stores just in-frame clones and leaves some out. V and J calls and clone size are given by that table; D and trimming were obtained from the DNA. The table lists a few hundred thousand clones, around nine tenths of them singletons. Trimming removed 0 bases at V and 0 bases at J, with 18 bases between. The CDR3 loop spans 19 amino acids. The V gene's germline CDR1 is MNHEY and CDR2 SVGEGT. Donors were grouped by their self-reported clinical history. Symptom resolution, clearance, or two negative PCRs marked the recovered donors of Cohort 3.

The V gene is TRBV6-2 or TRBV6-3, the J gene TRBJ2-4; D may be TRBD2 (6 bases). The specimen was PBMCs or T cells enriched from blood (not recorded which). The sequence came from a woman under 40 who had recovered from COVID-19. Written as DNA, the CDR3 is TGTGCCAGCAGTTACTCGGTTATAGCGGAGGCCCTAGCCAAAAACATTCAGTACTTC. It codes for CASSYSVIAEALAKNIQYF.